This TCR beta chain was found in a study of radiotherapy plus CTLA-4 blockade in lung cancer. CDR1 GTSNPN and CDR2 SVGIG come from the germline V gene (reference sequence). The V gene lost 3 bases and the J gene lost 3 bases, with 18 bases spanning the gap. This CDR3 has 15 amino acids. Focal radiation plus CTLA-4 blockade with ipilimumab was given to patients with chemo-refractory metastatic non-small-cell lung cancer. The method was immunoSEQ multiplex PCR; TCRdb's version includes in-frame clones alone and lacks a portion of them. The table lists tens of thousands of clones, approximately 84% of them singletons.

Sample: peripheral blood, taken from a patient treated with radiotherapy plus ipilimumab. This rearrangement joins TRBV30 to TRBJ2-7; unclear D gene. The clonotype originates from a human donor with non-small cell lung cancer who had stable disease on radiotherapy plus ipilimumab. This CDR3 reads CAWRNFEFKGYEQYF. The CDR3, as DNA: TGTGCCTGGAGGAACTTCGAATTCAAGGGCTACGAGCAGTACTTC.